Given below is one TCR beta chain in context. Its specificity is not known. This sample is drawn from a study of T-cell memory formation after mild COVID-19. General study points: Clones shrinking from day 15 to 85 showed even CD4/CD8 mixes; later expanders tilted CD4+. Cross-reactive memory seemingly joined, as some responding clones were found in pre-infection memory. CD4+ contracting clones were found mainly in CM and EM, and CD8+ ones in EMRA.

A single record per CDR3 protein comes from TCRdb applying MiXCR to the 5' RACE reads. The sample holds roughly 450,000 distinct CDR3 sequences, approximately 19% seen once. Germline CDR1 DFQATT, CDR2 SNEGSKA (reference sequence). The CDR3 has 12 residues. V lost 7 bases, J lost 6 bases, and 13 bases lay in between. This chain links TRBV20-1 with TRBJ1-3, with a weak D call TRBD1 (5 bases). The specimen was PBMCs or a T cell subset sorted from them (not recorded which). The receptor's source is a man younger than 35 who had mild COVID-19 (a few samples of this study predate the infection). Cell type and time point are not known. The CDR3 sequence is CSVTGDANTIYF. Here the CDR3 DNA reads TGCAGTGTCACGGGGGATGCAAACACCATATATTTT.